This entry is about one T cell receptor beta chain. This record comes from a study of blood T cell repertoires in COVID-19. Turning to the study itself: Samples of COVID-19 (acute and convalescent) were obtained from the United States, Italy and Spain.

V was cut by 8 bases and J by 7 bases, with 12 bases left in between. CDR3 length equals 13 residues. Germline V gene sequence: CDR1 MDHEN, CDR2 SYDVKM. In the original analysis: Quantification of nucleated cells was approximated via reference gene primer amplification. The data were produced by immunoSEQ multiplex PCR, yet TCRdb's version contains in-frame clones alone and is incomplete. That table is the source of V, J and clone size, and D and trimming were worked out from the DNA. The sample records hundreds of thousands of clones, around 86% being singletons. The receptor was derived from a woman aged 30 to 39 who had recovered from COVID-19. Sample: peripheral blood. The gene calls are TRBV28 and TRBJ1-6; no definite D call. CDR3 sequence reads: CASGGLRNSPLHF. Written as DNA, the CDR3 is TGTGCCAGCGGAGGACTGCGGAATTCACCCCTCCACTTT.